One and the same sample provided the 7 T cell receptor beta chains below, sequenced in a study of control samples from healthy donors and cancer patients. Produced via immunoSEQ multiplex PCR; TCRdb's table is partial and in-frame only. The table has roughly 120,000 clones, roughly 95% seen once; the top ten hold 3.6%. Sequenced sample: blood. Source of these receptors: a man aged 25 to 40 in good health.

This chain uses TRBV10-1 with TRBJ1-6; TRBD1 agrees at 7 bases. This CDR3 has 14 amino acids. With V trimmed by 2 bases and J by 9 bases, 4 bases remained unmatched. Per the germline V gene, CDR1 is WNHNN and CDR2 is SYGVQD (reference sequence). DNA for the CDR3: TGCGCCAGCAGTGAGAGCAGGGGGACTTCACCCCTCCACTTT. Protein sequence: CASSESRGTSPLHF.

The V and J genes are TRBV7-2 and TRBJ2-3; TRBD1 matches at 9 bases. Germline loops: CDR1 SGHTA, CDR2 FQGNSA. The V gene end was trimmed by 0 bases and the J gene end by 6 bases; junction bases not matched to a gene: 4. The CDR3 is 15 amino acids. The CDR3 DNA sequence: TGTGCCAGCAGCTTAGCGGGACAGGGAGGGGATACGCAGTATTTT. Its protein is CASSLAGQGGDTQYF.

The CDR3 region is CASIEGATNEKLFF. CDR3 coding DNA: TGTGCCAGCATTGAGGGGGCAACTAATGAAAAACTGTTTTTT. This rearrangement joins TRBV28 to TRBJ1-4; D may be TRBD1 (6 bases). This CDR3 comprises 14 residues. Germline CDR1 MDHEN, CDR2 SYDVKM. Trimming pared 7 bases from V and 0 bases from J, leaving 9 bases between. Full variable domain (outside the CDR3, taken from reference TRBV28 and TRBJ1-4): DVKVTQSSRYLVKRTGEKVFLECVQDMDHENMFWYRQDPGLGLRLIYFSYDVKMKEKGDIPEGYSVSREKKERFSLILESASTNQTSMYLCASIEGATNEKLFFGSGTQLSVL.

The J gene is TRBJ2-7, the V gene TRBV10-3; 9 nucleotides line up with TRBD2. The CDR3 loop spans 15 amino acids. V shed 4 bases and J 2 bases; nucleotides not matched to a gene: 6. Germline V CDR1 and CDR2: ENHRY, SYGVKD. CDR3 coding DNA: TGTGCCATCAGTGGATGGAGCGGGGGGCCCTACGAGCAGTACTTC. Translating gives CAISGWSGGPYEQYF.

The chain joins TRBV30 to TRBJ1-2; a weak D match, TRBD1 (6 bases). The germline V gene has CDR1 GTSNPN and CDR2 SVGIG (reference sequence). V lost 0 bases and J lost 6, with 11 bases in between. The CDR3 covers 13 residues. DNA for the CDR3: TGTGCCTGGAGTGTACTAGGGGGAGATGGCTACACCTTC. Protein product: CAWSVLGGDGYTF.

This CDR3 reads CAANDRSGYGYTF. DNA for the CDR3: TGTGCCGCAAATGACAGGTCAGGCTATGGCTACACCTTC. The J gene is TRBJ1-2, the V gene TRBV28; D is perhaps TRBD1 (6 bases). Looked up from germline, CDR1 is MDHEN and CDR2 is SYDVKM. This CDR3 region has 13 residues. V was cut by 11 bases and J by 4 bases, with 17 bases left in between.

The chain recombines TRBV27 with TRBJ1-1; D unresolved. V lost 5 bases and J lost 3, with 10 bases in between. The CDR3 sequence is 13 residues long. CDR1 is MNHEY, CDR2 SMNVEV, per germline (reference sequence). The CDR3: CASSLAGDTEAFF. The CDR3 DNA reads as TGTGCCAGCAGTCTCGCGGGAGACACTGAAGCTTTCTTT.